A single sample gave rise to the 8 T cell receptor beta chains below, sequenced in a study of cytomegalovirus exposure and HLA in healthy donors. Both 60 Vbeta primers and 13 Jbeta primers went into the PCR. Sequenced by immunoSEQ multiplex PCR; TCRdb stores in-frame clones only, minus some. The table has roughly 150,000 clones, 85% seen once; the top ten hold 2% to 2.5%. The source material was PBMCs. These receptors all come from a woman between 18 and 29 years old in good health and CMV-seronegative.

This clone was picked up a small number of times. Written as DNA, the CDR3 is TGTGCCAGTAGTATAGTAAGTTCGAGCACTGAAGCTTTCTTT. The encoded protein is CASSIVSSSTEAFF. The gene calls are TRBV19 and TRBJ1-1; D gene unclear. Looked up from germline, CDR1 is LNHDA and CDR2 is SQIVND (reference sequence). The germline V and J ends were trimmed by 1 base and 4 bases, with 10 bases remaining between them. This CDR3 contains 14 residues.

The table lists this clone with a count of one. CDR3 sequence (DNA): TGTGCCAGCACACGGACAGACAGCAAAGAGACCCAGTACTTC. It translates to CASTRTDSKETQYF. The chain employs TRBV6-1 and TRBJ2-5, with a weak D call TRBD1 (6 bases). The CDR3 has 14 residues. V shed 7 bases and J shed 3 bases, with 15 bases lying between them. Germline assignment: CDR1 MNHNS and CDR2 SASEGT.

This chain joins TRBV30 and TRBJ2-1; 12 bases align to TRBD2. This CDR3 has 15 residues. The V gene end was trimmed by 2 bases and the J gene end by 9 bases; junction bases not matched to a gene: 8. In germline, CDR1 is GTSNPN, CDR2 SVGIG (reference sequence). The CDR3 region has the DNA TGTGCCTGGAGTCCTAGACTAGCGGGGGACAGTGAGCAGTTCTTC. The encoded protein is CAWSPRLAGDSEQFF.

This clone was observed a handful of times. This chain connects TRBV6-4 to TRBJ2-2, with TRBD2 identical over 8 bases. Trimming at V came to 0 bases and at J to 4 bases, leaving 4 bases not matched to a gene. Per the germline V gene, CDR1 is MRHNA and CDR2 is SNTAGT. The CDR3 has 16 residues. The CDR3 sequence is CASSDSIGGATGELFF. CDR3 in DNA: TGTGCCAGCAGTGACTCAATCGGGGGGGCCACCGGGGAGCTGTTTTTT.

The CDR3 DNA sequence: TGTGCCAGCAGCTTAGGGGGCGCGAGGCAGCCCCAGCATTTT. This gives the protein CASSLGGARQPQHF. This chain connects TRBV7-8 to TRBJ1-5; tentatively, D is TRBD1 (5 bases). Germline V lookup: CDR1 SGHVS, CDR2 FQNEAQ. Between the trimmed V and J ends, which lost 1 base and 7 bases, there was a span of 11 bases. This CDR3 is 14 amino acids long. The variable domain in full, completed from reference TRBV7-8 and TRBJ1-5, reads GAGVSQSPRYKVAKRGQDVALRCDPISGHVSLFWYQQALGQGPEFLTYFQNEAQLDKSGLPSDRFFAERPEGSVSTLKIQRTQQEDSAVYLCASSLGGARQPQHFGDGTRLSIL.

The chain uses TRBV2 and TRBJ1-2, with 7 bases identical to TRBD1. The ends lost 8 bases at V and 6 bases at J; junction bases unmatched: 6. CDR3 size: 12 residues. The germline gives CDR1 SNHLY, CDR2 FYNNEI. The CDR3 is CASHRDSDGYTF. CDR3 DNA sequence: TGTGCCAGCCATCGGGACAGTGATGGCTACACCTTC.

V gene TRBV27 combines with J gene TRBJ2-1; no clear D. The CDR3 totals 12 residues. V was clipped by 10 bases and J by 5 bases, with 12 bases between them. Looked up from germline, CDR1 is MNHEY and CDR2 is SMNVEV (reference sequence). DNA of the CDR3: TGTGCCACCTCCTTTACAGACAATGAGCAGTTCTTC. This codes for CATSFTDNEQFF.

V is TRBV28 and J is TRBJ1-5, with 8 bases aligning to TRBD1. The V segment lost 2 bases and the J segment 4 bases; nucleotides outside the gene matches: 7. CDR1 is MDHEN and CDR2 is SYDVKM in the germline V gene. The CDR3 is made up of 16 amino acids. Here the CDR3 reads CASSLSDRGANQPQHF. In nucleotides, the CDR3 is TGTGCCAGCAGTTTAAGTGACAGGGGTGCGAATCAGCCCCAGCATTTT.